This TCR beta chain came from a study of type 1 and type 2 diabetes patients. Study-wide background: From PBMCs, CD4+ and CD8+ T cells were isolated by magnetic microbeads.

CDR3 size: 13 residues. Trimming cost V 6 bases and J 8 bases; bases outside gene matches: 6. Germline-derived CDR1 and CDR2 are SNHLY and FYNNEI. The PCR template was genomic DNA. Amplification of the beta chain CDR3 used 30 forward and 13 reverse multiplex primers. From the multiplex PCR reads, TCRdb called clonotypes with MiXCR, one entry per CDR3 protein. This sample has under 300,000 distinct CDR3 sequences, with 47% found just once. Study-level points and caveats: In type 2 diabetes, highly-expanded CD4+ clones took a median around 4% of reads.

A word on this clonotype: Antigen specificity is unknown.

The chain combines TRBV2 with TRBJ2-1, with 8 bases identical to TRBD1. The sequenced sample was peripheral blood mononuclear cells (PBMCs). This sequence originates from a man younger than 35 with type 2 diabetes. The CDR3 DNA sequence: TGTGCCAGCAGCCGCGGACAGGGTTATGAGCAGTTCTTC. It yields the protein CASSRGQGYEQFF.